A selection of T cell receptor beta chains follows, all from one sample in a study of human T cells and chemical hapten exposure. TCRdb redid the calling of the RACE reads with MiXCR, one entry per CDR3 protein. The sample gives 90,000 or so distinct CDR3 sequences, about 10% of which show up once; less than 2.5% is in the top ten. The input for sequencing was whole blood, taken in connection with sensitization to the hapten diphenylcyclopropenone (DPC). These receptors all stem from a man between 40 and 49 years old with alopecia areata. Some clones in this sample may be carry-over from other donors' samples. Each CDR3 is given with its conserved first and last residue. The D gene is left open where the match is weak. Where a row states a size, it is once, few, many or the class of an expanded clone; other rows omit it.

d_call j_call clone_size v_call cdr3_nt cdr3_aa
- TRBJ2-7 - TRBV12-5 TGTGCTAGTGGTTCCCTCGCATCATCCCCTATGGCGTACGAGCAGTACTTC CASGSLASSPMAYEQYF
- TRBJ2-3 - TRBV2 TGTGCCAGCAGTTTAGACAGTTCCCGGACAGATACGCAGTATTTT CASSLDSSRTDTQYF
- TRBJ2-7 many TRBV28 TGTGCCAGCAGTGCCCCATCACAGGGCTACGAGCAGTACTTC CASSAPSQGYEQYF
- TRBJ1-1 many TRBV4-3 TGCGCCAGCAGCCAAGATGGACGGAACACTGAAGCTTTCTTT CASSQDGRNTEAFF
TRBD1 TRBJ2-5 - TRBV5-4 TGTGCCAGCAGTCCCCGGGACAGCCTAGTTGAGACCCAGTACTTC CASSPRDSLVETQYF
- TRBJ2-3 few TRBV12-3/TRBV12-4 TGTGCCAGCACCGTTGAGGGGGATACGCAGTATTTT CASTVEGDTQYF
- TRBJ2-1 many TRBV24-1 TGTGCCACCAGCCCTGCCGCTGCGTACAATGAGCAGTTCTTC CATSPAAAYNEQFF
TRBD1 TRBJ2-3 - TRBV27 TGTGCCAGCAGTCCCCGCTCGGGACAGTTTTCGCCAGATACGCAGTATTTT CASSPRSGQFSPDTQYF
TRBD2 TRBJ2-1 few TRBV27 TGTGCCAGCACTCGAAGCACTAGCGGGGGATTCTATTTTCTAGCTGAGCAGTTCTTC CASTRSTSGGFYFLAEQFF
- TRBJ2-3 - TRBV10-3 TGTGCCATCAGTGGTGGGGGAGTCACAGATACGCAGTATTTT CAISGGGVTDTQYF
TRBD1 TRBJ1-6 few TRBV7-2 TGTGCCAGCAGCTCCTTGACAGGGGCTGGTTCACCCCTCCACTTT CASSSLTGAGSPLHF
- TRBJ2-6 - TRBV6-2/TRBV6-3 TGTGCCAGCAGCCCGCTGCACTCTGGGGCCAACGTCCTGACTTTC CASSPLHSGANVLTF
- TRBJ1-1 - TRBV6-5 TGTGCCAGCAGTTACTCAACTCTCGGCAACACTGAAGCTTTCTTT CASSYSTLGNTEAFF
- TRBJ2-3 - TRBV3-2 TGTGCCAGCAGCCAAGACGGGCGGGACTTTCATCAACCCACAGATACGCAGTATTTT CASSQDGRDFHQPTDTQYF
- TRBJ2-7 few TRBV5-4 TGTGCCAGCAGCTTGGGTTTGGGGGTTACCTACGAGCAGTACTTC CASSLGLGVTYEQYF
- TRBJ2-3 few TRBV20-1 TGCAGTGCTAGAGGGCATAGCACAGATACGCAGTATTTT CSARGHSTDTQYF
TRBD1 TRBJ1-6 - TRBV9 TGTGCCAGCAGCGTAGCTCCGGGACAGGGGTGGAAATCACCCCTCCACTTT CASSVAPGQGWKSPLHF
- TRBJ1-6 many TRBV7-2 TGTGCCAGCACCTCGGATAGTAGCTCCTATAATTCACCCCTCCACTTT CASTSDSSSYNSPLHF
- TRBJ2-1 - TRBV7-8 TGTGCCAGCAGCTTAGAGGTGCGTCTAGAGCAGTTCTTC CASSLEVRLEQFF
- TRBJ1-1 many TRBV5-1 TGCGCCAGCAGCATTAAAGTAAGCACTGAAGCTTTCTTT CASSIKVSTEAFF
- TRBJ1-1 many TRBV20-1 TGCAGTGCTGCACAGACTTATGAAGCTTTCTTT CSAAQTYEAFF
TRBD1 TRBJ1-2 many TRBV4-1 TGCGCCAGCAGCCAAGATGGGAGACAGGGGAACTATGGCTACACCTTC CASSQDGRQGNYGYTF
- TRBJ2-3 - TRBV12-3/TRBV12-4 TGTGCCAGCAGTTTTGTGGATACGCAGTATTTT CASSFVDTQYF
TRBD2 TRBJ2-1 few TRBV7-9 TGTGCCAGCAGCTTAGTCGAGCGGGATCTCTACAATGAGCAGTTCTTC CASSLVERDLYNEQFF